This T cell receptor beta chain was sequenced in a study of CD8 T cells in Susac syndrome. Reverse transcription of about 0.45 to 1 ug RNA used random hexamers. TCR beta CDR3 was amplified by immunoSEQ multiplex PCR. This amplification extended across 54 Vbeta and 13 Jbeta segments. Using its own MiXCR run on the immunoSEQ multiplex PCR reads, TCRdb lists one record per CDR3 protein. In the table there are about 150,000 distinct CDR3 sequences, less than 97% of which are singletons. Sequencing of TCR beta drew on CD8+ and CD4+ T cells from blood. Per the germline V gene, CDR1 is GTSNPN and CDR2 is SVGIG (reference sequence). With 5 bases clipped from V and 10 bases from J, the junction kept 21 bases outside the gene matches. This CDR3 region has 16 residues.

The specimen was CD8+ T cells from PBMCs. This chain links TRBV30 with TRBJ1-1; 8 bases are a match to TRBD1. The clonotype originates from a human donor with multiple sclerosis. The CDR3 protein is CAWGAILETGALVAFF. CDR3 bases: TGTGCCTGGGGTGCCATCTTGGAGACAGGGGCGCTAGTAGCTTTCTTT.